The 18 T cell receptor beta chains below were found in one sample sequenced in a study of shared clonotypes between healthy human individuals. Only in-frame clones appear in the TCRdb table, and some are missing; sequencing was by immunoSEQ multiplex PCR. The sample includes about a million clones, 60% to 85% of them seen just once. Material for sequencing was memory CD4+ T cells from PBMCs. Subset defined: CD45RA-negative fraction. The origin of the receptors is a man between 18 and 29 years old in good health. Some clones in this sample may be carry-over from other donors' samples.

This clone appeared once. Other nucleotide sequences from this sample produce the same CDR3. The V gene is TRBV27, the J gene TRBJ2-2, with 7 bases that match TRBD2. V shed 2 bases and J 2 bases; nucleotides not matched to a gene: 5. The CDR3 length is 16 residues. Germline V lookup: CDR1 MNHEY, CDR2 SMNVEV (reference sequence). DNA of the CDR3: TGTGCCAGCAGTTTACGGCTAGCGGCAAACACCGGGGAGCTGTTTTTT. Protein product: CASSLRLAANTGELFF.

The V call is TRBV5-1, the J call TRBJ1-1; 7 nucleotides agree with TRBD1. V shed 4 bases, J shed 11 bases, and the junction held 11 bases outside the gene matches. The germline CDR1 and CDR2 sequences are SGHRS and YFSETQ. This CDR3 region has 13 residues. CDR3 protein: CASSGPETGMAFF. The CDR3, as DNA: TGCGCCAGCAGCGGGCCCGAGACAGGGATGGCTTTCTTT.

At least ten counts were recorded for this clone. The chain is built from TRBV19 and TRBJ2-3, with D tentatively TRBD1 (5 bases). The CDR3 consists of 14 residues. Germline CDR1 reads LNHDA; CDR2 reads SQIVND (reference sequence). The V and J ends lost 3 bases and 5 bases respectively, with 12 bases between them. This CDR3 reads CASSIQGLIDTQYF. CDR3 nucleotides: TGTGCCAGTAGTATCCAGGGATTGATAGATACGCAGTATTTT.

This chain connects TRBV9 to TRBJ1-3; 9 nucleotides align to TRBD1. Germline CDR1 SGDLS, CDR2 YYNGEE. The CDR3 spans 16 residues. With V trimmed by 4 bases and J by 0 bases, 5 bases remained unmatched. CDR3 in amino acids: CASSTGQGISGNTIYF. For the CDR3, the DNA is TGTGCCAGCAGCACCGGACAGGGGATCTCTGGAAACACCATATATTTT. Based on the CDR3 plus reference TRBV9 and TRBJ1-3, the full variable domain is DSGVTQTPKHLITATGQRVTLRCSPRSGDLSVYWYQQSLDQGLQFLIQYYNGEERAKGNILERFSAQQFPDLHSELNLSSLELGDSALYFCASSTGQGISGNTIYFGEGSWLTVV.

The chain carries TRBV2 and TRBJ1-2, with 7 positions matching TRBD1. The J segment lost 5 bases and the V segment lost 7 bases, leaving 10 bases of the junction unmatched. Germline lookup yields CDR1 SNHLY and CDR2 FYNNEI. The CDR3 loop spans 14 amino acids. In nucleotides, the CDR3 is TGTGCCAGCACCGTGGAGGGGGCGTTTTATGGCTACACCTTC. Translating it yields CASTVEGAFYGYTF. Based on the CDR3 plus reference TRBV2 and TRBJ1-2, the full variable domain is EPEVTQTPSHQVTQMGQEVILRCVPISNHLYFYWYRQILGQKVEFLVSFYNNEISEKSEIFDDQFSVERPDGSNFTLKIRSTKLEDSAMYFCASTVEGAFYGYTFGSGTRLTVV.

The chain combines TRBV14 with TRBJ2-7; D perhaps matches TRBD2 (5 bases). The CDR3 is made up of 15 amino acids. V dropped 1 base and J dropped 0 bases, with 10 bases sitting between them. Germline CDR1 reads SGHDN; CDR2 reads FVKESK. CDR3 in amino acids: CASSQGPGSSYEQYF. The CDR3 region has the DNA TGTGCCAGCAGCCAAGGACCGGGGAGCTCCTACGAGCAGTACTTC.

In DNA, the CDR3 is TGTGCCAGCAGCCCCTGGGACAGGGGACAGCCCCAGCATTTT. Amino acids: CASSPWDRGQPQHF. The gene calls are TRBV27 and TRBJ1-5; 10 bases line up with TRBD1. With 6 bases clipped from V and 7 bases from J, the junction kept 6 bases outside the gene matches. The V gene's germline CDR1 is MNHEY and CDR2 SMNVEV (reference sequence). The CDR3 covers 14 residues.

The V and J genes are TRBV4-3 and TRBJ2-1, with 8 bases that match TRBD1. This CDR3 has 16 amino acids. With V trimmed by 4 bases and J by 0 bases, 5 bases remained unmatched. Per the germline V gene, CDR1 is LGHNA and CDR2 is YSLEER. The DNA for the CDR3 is TGCGCCAGCAGCCGACGACAGGGGAGCTCCTACAATGAGCAGTTCTTC. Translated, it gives CASSRRQGSSYNEQFF.

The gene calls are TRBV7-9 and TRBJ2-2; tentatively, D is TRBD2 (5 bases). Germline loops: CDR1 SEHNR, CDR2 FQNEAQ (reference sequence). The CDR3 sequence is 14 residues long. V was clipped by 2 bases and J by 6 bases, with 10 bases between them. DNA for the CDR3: TGTGCCAGCAGCTTATGGACCGGGGCCGGGGAGCTGTTTTTT. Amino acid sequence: CASSLWTGAGELFF.

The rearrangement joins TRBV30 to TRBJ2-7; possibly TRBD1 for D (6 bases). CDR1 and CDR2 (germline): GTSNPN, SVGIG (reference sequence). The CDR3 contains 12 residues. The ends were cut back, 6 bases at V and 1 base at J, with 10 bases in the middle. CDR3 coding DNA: TGTGCCTGTGAACAGGGATCCTACGAGCAGTACTTC. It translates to CACEQGSYEQYF.

The CDR3 sequence: CASSYIGQSNEQFF. The CDR3 DNA sequence: TGTGCCAGCAGCTATATCGGACAGAGCAATGAGCAGTTCTTC. The V gene is TRBV5-8, the J gene TRBJ2-1; D may be TRBD1 (6 bases). This CDR3 is 14 amino acids long. V dropped 3 bases and J dropped 6 bases, with 13 bases sitting between them. From germline, CDR1 is SGHTS and CDR2 YDEGEE.

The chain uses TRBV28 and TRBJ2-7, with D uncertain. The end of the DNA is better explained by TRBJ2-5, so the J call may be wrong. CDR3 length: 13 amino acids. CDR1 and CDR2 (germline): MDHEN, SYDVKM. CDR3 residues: CASSQHGMATQYF. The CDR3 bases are TGTGCCAGCAGCCAACATGGGATGGCGACCCAGTACTTC.

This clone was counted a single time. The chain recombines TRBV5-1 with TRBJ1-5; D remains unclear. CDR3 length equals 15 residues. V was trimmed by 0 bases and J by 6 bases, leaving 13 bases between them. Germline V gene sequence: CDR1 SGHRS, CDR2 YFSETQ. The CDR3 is CASSLGTVEGQPQHF. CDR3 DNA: TGCGCCAGCAGCTTGGGTACGGTCGAGGGTCAGCCCCAGCATTTT.

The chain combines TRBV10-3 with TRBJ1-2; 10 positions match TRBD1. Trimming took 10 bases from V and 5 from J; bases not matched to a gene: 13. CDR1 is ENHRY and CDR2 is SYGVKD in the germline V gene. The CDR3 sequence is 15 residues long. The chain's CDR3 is CASRAGTGAGYGYTF. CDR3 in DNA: TGTGCCAGCAGAGCCGGGACAGGGGCAGGGTATGGCTACACCTTC.

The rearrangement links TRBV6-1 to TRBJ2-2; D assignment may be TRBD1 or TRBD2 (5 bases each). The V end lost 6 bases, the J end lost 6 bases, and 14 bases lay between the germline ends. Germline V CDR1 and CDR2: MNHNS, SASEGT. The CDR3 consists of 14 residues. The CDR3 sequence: CASRGTPDAGELFF. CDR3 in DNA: TGTGCCAGCAGAGGGACCCCCGACGCCGGGGAGCTGTTTTTT.

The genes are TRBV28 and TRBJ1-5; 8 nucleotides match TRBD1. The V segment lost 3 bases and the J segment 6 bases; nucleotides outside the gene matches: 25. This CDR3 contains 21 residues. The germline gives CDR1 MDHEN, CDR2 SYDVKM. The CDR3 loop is CASSFYRGQIQGVRFTQPQHF. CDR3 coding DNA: TGTGCCAGCAGTTTTTACCGCGGACAAATACAGGGGGTTAGGTTCACTCAGCCCCAGCATTTT.

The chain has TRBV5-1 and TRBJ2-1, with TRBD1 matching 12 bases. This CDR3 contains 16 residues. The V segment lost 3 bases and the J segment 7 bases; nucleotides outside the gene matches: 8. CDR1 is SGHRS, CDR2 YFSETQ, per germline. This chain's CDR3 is CASSSLAGQGANEQFF. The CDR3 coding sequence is TGCGCCAGCAGCTCTCTTGCGGGACAGGGGGCAAATGAGCAGTTCTTC.

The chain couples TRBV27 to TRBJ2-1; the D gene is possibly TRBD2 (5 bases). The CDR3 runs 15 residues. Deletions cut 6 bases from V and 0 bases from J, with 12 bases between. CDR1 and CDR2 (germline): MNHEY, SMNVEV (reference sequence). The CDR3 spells CASRITSGSYNEQFF. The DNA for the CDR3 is TGTGCCAGCAGGATAACAAGCGGCTCCTACAATGAGCAGTTCTTC.